This record looks at one T cell receptor (beta chain) sequence and its context. This entry is derived from a study of PD-L1 blockade in urothelial cancer. CDR1 is LNHDA and CDR2 is SQIVND in the germline V gene (reference sequence). Between the trimmed V and J ends, which lost 3 bases and 3 bases, there was a span of 9 bases. The CDR3 consists of 13 residues. The table came from immunoSEQ multiplex PCR; TCRdb's copy has only in-frame clones and leaves some out. Here the sample spans tens of thousands of clones, around 82% being singletons. This receptor was identified in a man aged 65 to 85 with urothelial cancer. J is TRBJ2-7 and V is TRBV19; a possible D gene is TRBD2 (5 bases). The material was PBMCs, obtained around atezolizumab (anti-PD-L1) treatment. DNA for the CDR3: TGTGCCAGTAGTATTGGGAGCAACTACGAGCAGTACTTC. Amino acids: CASSIGSNYEQYF. Using reference TRBV19 and TRBJ2-7 for the parts outside the CDR3, the full variable domain is DGGITQSPKYLFRKEGQNVTLSCEQNLNHDAMYWYRQDPGQGLRLIYYSQIVNDFQKGDIAEGYSVSREKKESFPLTVTSAQKNPTAFYLCASSIGSNYEQYFGPGTRLTVT.